A single sample is the source of the 30 T cell receptor beta chains below, sequenced in a study of glioma-infiltrating T cells. TCR alpha and beta CDR3 regions were amplified from RNA using iRepertoire nested multiplex PCR. Each CDR3 protein gets one entry after TCRdb re-called the multiplex PCR reads with MiXCR. In the table there are about 130,000 distinct CDR3 sequences, about 23% of which are singletons. What was sequenced was glioma tissue, nonneoplastic brain tissue, or PBMCs (not recorded which). These TCRs come from a human donor with low-grade glioma or glioblastoma, undergoing nonglioma brain surgery, or in good health (not recorded which).

A note on this clonotype: A much larger clone is a single base away; this may be a read error. DNA of the CDR3: TGCAGCGTTACGGGACTTCTCGCAGATACGCAGTATTTT. Its protein is CSVTGLLADTQYF. The chain links TRBV29-1 to TRBJ2-3, with a possible D match to TRBD2 (6 bases). Germline CDR1 is SQVTM and CDR2 is ANQGSEA. V shed 5 bases and J shed 4 bases, with 13 bases lying between them. The CDR3 is made up of 13 amino acids.

In regard to this clonotype: This could be a read error, since a much larger clone is one nucleotide away. The V gene is TRBV12-3 or TRBV12-4, the J gene TRBJ2-7; TRBD1 aligns across 8 bases. This CDR3 spans 15 amino acids. CDR3 coding DNA: TGTGCCAGCAGTTTAGCCCGGACAGGGCCTGACGAGCAGTGCTTC. It encodes CASSLARTGPDEQCF.

The table lists this clonotype with many counts. The rearrangement uses TRBV2 and TRBJ1-1; 7 bases fit TRBD1. This CDR3 region has 13 residues. Germline trimming cut 6 bases from V and 1 base from J; bases unmatched to any gene: 2. Looked up from germline, CDR1 is SNHLY and CDR2 is FYNNEI. CDR3 protein: CASRGTENTEAFF. CDR3 DNA: TGTGCCAGCAGAGGGACAGAGAACACTGAAGCTTTCTTT.

This clonotype was seen at least ten times. The V and J genes are TRBV12-3 or TRBV12-4 and TRBJ1-5; D may be TRBD1 (5 bases). Trimming pared 5 bases from V and 2 bases from J, leaving 10 bases between. This CDR3 is built from 14 residues. In DNA form, the CDR3 reads TGTGCCAGCAGTCTCCAGGGTGGCAATCAGCCCCAGCATTTT. This codes for CASSLQGGNQPQHF.

This clonotype was seen ten or more times. This sequence joins TRBV7-2 and TRBJ2-1; D perhaps matches TRBD2 (5 bases). The germline gives CDR1 SGHTA, CDR2 FQGNSA. There are 15 residues in the CDR3. The germline V and J ends were trimmed by 1 base and 5 bases, with 12 bases remaining between them. CDR3 coding DNA: TGTGCCAGCAGCTTAGTTGGCGGCGGGCACAATGAGCAGTTCTTC. This gives the protein CASSLVGGGHNEQFF.

Ten or more counts support this clonotype. One end of the junction fails to match germline, which may point to a read error. The chain employs TRBV20-1 and TRBJ1-6; D remains unclear. In germline, CDR1 is DFQATT, CDR2 SNEGSKA (reference sequence). The CDR3 consists of 16 residues. The CDR3 DNA sequence: TGCAGTCCTAGGCTTTTCGGGGTTTCCTATAATTCACCCCTCCACTTT. Its translation is CSPRLFGVSYNSPLHF.

The chain combines TRBV29-1 with TRBJ2-2; no clear D. Trimming took off 4 bases at V and 6 bases at J, with 6 bases between the two ends. There are 11 residues in the CDR3. Per the germline V gene, CDR1 is SQVTM and CDR2 is ANQGSEA. The CDR3 loop is CSVGSSGELFF. In DNA, the CDR3 is TGCAGCGTTGGTTCCTCCGGGGAGCTGTTTTTT.

V gene TRBV7-9 combines with J gene TRBJ2-2; 8 bases agree with TRBD1. The V segment lost 5 bases and the J segment 6 bases; nucleotides outside the gene matches: 14. The length of the CDR3 is 17 residues. Germline V lookup: CDR1 SEHNR, CDR2 FQNEAQ (reference sequence). The CDR3 DNA reads TGTGCCAGCAGCCGTCCGAAGACAGGGGTCCCCCCCGGGGAGCTGTTTTTT. Encoded protein: CASSRPKTGVPPGELFF.

About this clonotype: Being one base from a much bigger clone, this may be a read error. The gene calls are TRBV6-4 and TRBJ2-3; 10 nucleotides agree with TRBD2. CDR1 and CDR2 from the germline V gene are MRHNA and SNTAGT. V was clipped by 8 bases and J by 4 bases; unmatched bases: 9. The CDR3 is 15 residues long. CDR3 coding DNA: TGTGCCAGCGGCTACCTAGCGGGAGCGGCAGATACGCAGTATTTT. Translation: CASGYLAGAADTQYF.

There are many counts of this clonotype. The chain recombines TRBV7-2 with TRBJ2-5; D is unresolved. This CDR3 region has 15 residues. The V and J ends lost 1 base and 2 bases respectively, with 11 bases between them. CDR1 SGHTA and CDR2 FQGNSA come from the germline V gene. In nucleotides, the CDR3 is TGTGCCAGCAGCTTAGGTTCGCAAATTCAAGAGACCCAGTACTTC. It translates to CASSLGSQIQETQYF.

This clonotype came up many times. The chain is built from TRBV20-1 and TRBJ2-3, with TRBD2 matching 10 bases. The ends lost 0 bases at V and 7 bases at J; junction bases unmatched: 13. CDR1 is DFQATT and CDR2 is SNEGSKA in the germline V gene (reference sequence). This CDR3 region has 17 residues. CDR3 bases: TGCAGTGCTAGAGATGCACTGGTCGGACTAGCGGTATATACGCAGTATTTT. Translation gives CSARDALVGLAVYTQYF.

This clonotype was seen many times. The chain carries TRBV7-8 and TRBJ2-7, with D unresolved. Germline assignment: CDR1 SGHVS and CDR2 FQNEAQ. The CDR3 sequence is 13 residues long. Trimming removed 0 bases from V and 5 bases from J, with 8 bases in between. Written as DNA, the CDR3 is TGTGCCAGCAGCTTAGCGGGGTCCGACGAGCAGTACTTC. It yields the protein CASSLAGSDEQYF.

This clonotype was found many times. This chain joins TRBV28 and TRBJ2-7; 14 bases agree with TRBD2. The germline CDR1 and CDR2 sequences are MDHEN and SYDVKM. The CDR3 length is 16 residues. With V trimmed by 6 bases and J by 3 bases, 7 bases remained unmatched. The CDR3: CASSLGGTSGGYEQYF. Written as DNA, the CDR3 is TGTGCCAGCAGCCTGGGGGGGACTAGCGGGGGCTACGAGCAGTACTTC. The full variable domain, rest sourced from reference TRBV28 and TRBJ2-7, is DVKVTQSSRYLVKRTGEKVFLECVQDMDHENMFWYRQDPGLGLRLIYFSYDVKMKEKGDIPEGYSVSREKKERFSLILESASTNQTSMYLCASSLGGTSGGYEQYFGPGTRLTVT.

This clonotype showed up many times. V gene TRBV12-3 or TRBV12-4 combines with J gene TRBJ2-3, with a weak D call TRBD2 (5 bases). The CDR3 sequence is 14 residues long. The V gene lost 7 bases and the J gene lost 5 bases, with 16 bases spanning the gap. CDR3: CASNPAGVGDTQYF. CDR3 DNA: TGTGCCAGCAACCCCGCCGGGGTTGGAGATACGCAGTATTTT.

To note about this clonotype: An end of the junction differs from the germline gene, which may be a read error. The chain employs TRBV29-1 and TRBJ1-5; D gene unclear. The germline V gene has CDR1 SQVTM and CDR2 ANQGSEA. The CDR3 sequence is 14 residues long. The CDR3 here is CSVEDEGGNQPKHF. CDR3 in DNA: TGCAGCGTTGAAGATGAGGGCGGCAATCAGCCCAAGCATTTT.

The sample holds many counts of this clonotype. The V gene is TRBV6-2 or TRBV6-3, the J gene TRBJ1-5; D is unresolved. Trimming removed 3 bases at V and 7 bases at J, with 13 bases between. CDR1 and CDR2 (germline): MNHEY, SVGEGT. This CDR3 has 14 residues. CDR3 coding DNA: TGTGCCAGCAGTTATCCGTGGCTCGACCAGCCCCAGCATTTT. It yields the protein CASSYPWLDQPQHF.

This clonotype was detected ten times or more. This chain uses TRBV6-4 with TRBJ2-1, with D maybe TRBD2 (6 bases). Germline V gene sequence: CDR1 MRHNA, CDR2 SNTAGT. This CDR3 is 14 amino acids long. V was trimmed by 3 bases and J by 9 bases, leaving 15 bases between them. The CDR3 loop reads CASSERAGRSEQFF. The CDR3 DNA is TGTGCCAGCAGTGAAAGGGCGGGGAGGAGTGAGCAGTTCTTC.

This clonotype was seen at least ten times. The chain carries TRBV6-2 or TRBV6-3 and TRBJ2-7, with a weak D call TRBD2 (6 bases). The CDR3 is 14 amino acids. From germline, CDR1 is MNHEY and CDR2 SVGEGT. V lost 4 bases, J lost 7 bases, and 17 bases lay in between. The CDR3 DNA reads TGTGCCAGCAGTTTTCCTAGGGCCGGAGGGGAGCAGTACTTC. It specifies CASSFPRAGGEQYF.

This clonotype was seen a handful of times. A read error is possible here, since a much larger clone lies one base away. The chain has TRBV28 and TRBJ1-2; D not resolved. The germline V gene has CDR1 MDHEN and CDR2 SYDVKM. The CDR3 runs 13 residues. The CDR3 nucleotides read TGTGCCAGCCGTTTTCCAGCGGACTATGGCTACACCTTC. Translation: CASRFPADYGYTF.

At least ten counts were recorded for this clonotype. The V call is TRBV7-6, the J call TRBJ1-2, with D possibly matching TRBD1 (6 bases). This CDR3 has 16 amino acids. Looked up from germline, CDR1 is SGHVS and CDR2 is FNYEAQ. The V end was cut by 5 bases, the J end by 5 bases, with 21 bases between. DNA of the CDR3: TGTGCCAGCAGCATTCGCCCCACAGGGCTCCCTTATGGCTACACCTTC. Its protein is CASSIRPTGLPYGYTF.

This clonotype was seen many times. The rearrangement uses TRBV10-3 and TRBJ1-2, with D maybe TRBD1 (5 bases). CDR1 and CDR2 from the germline V gene are ENHRY and SYGVKD. Between the trimmed V and J ends, which lost 11 bases and 2 bases, there was a span of 12 bases. This CDR3 is built from 12 residues. CDR3 nucleotide sequence: TGTGCCGCCGCCGGGACCAACTATGGCTACACCTTC. Its translation: CAAAGTNYGYTF.

This clonotype was counted only a few times. This may come from a read error, since a much larger clone is one base off. V and J are TRBV20-1 and TRBJ2-7; no definite D call. Trimming took 4 bases from V and 3 from J, leaving 10 bases between them. This CDR3 comprises 12 residues. Per germline, CDR1 DFQATT and CDR2 SNEGSKA (reference sequence). In DNA form, the CDR3 reads TGCAGTGCTACCCTCTCCATCTACGAGCAGTACTTC. Translation gives CSATLSIYEQYF.

A note on this clonotype: A clone one base away is much larger, so this may be a read error. The chain recombines TRBV6-6 with TRBJ2-7, with TRBD2 as a possible D gene (5 bases). Germline CDR1 and CDR2: MNHNY and SVGAGI (reference sequence). This CDR3 region has 14 residues. The CDR3 reads CTSSYSYSGYEQYF. CDR3 DNA sequence: TGTACCAGCAGTTACTCGTACAGCGGCTACGAGCAGTACTTC.

Only a few counts were recorded for this clonotype. The CDR3: CSARDAISSSYEQYF. Here the CDR3 DNA reads TGCAGTGCTAGAGATGCGATTTCGAGCTCCTACGAGCAGTACTTC. The chain is built from TRBV20-1 and TRBJ2-7; D remains unclear. The CDR3 length is 15 residues. V lost 0 bases and J lost 0, with 12 bases in between. Germline lookup yields CDR1 DFQATT and CDR2 SNEGSKA (reference sequence).

This clonotype appeared many times. The rearrangement links TRBV6-1 to TRBJ2-1, with TRBD1 identical over 7 bases. CDR1 and CDR2 (germline): MNHNS, SASEGT. CDR3 length equals 15 residues. The junction had 6 bases not matched to a gene; V was cut back by 5 bases and J by 2 bases. The CDR3, as DNA: TGTGCCAGCAGTCCCGGGACAGAAGCCTACAATGAGCAGTTCTTC. Translated, it gives CASSPGTEAYNEQFF.

This chain connects TRBV4-1 to TRBJ2-1, with TRBD1 as a possible D gene (6 bases). Trimming shortened V by 0 bases and J by 3 bases, and 9 bases separated the two germline ends. Per the germline V gene, CDR1 is MGHRA and CDR2 is YSYEKL. The CDR3 sequence is 15 residues long. CDR3 coding DNA: TGCGCCAGCAGCCAAGAAAGGGGACACTACAATGAGCAGTTCTTC. Its translation is CASSQERGHYNEQFF.

Turning to this clonotype: A read error may explain this, as a much larger clone is one base away. This chain uses TRBV4-3 with TRBJ2-7; D not resolved. The germline V gene has CDR1 LGHNA and CDR2 YSLEER. V shed 1 base and J shed 0 bases, with 10 bases lying between them. The CDR3 is 15 residues long. Here the CDR3 reads CASSQGQSSSYEQYF. DNA of the CDR3: TGCGCCAGCAGCCAAGGTCAGTCGAGCTCCTACGAGCAGTACTTC.

This clonotype was observed a few times. J is TRBJ2-1 and V is TRBV5-1, with D possibly matching TRBD1 (6 bases). CDR3 length: 15 amino acids. Deletions cut 4 bases from V and 2 bases from J, with 13 bases between. CDR1 SGHRS and CDR2 YFSETQ come from the germline V gene. CDR3 loop: CASSPYRATYNEQFF. The CDR3 nucleotides are TGCGCCAGCAGCCCTTACAGGGCCACCTACAATGAGCAGTTCTTC.

This clonotype was detected only a few times. V and J are TRBV7-9 and TRBJ2-7; TRBD1 agrees at 7 bases. Trimming removed 0 bases from V and 2 bases from J; junction bases left unmatched: 1. The CDR3 contains 14 residues. Germline V gene lookup returns CDR1 SEHNR and CDR2 FQNEAQ (reference sequence). CDR3 sequence reads: CASSLAGTAYEQYF. For the CDR3, the DNA is TGTGCCAGCAGCTTAGCCGGGACAGCCTACGAGCAGTACTTC. The variable domain in full, completed from reference TRBV7-9 and TRBJ2-7, reads DTGVSQNPRHKITKRGQNVTFRCDPISEHNRLYWYRQTLGQGPEFLTYFQNEAQLEKSRLLSDRFSAERPKGSFSTLEIQRTEQGDSAMYLCASSLAGTAYEQYFGPGTRLTVT.

This clonotype was counted at least ten times. The chain joins TRBV7-9 to TRBJ2-5; tentative D call: TRBD2 (6 bases). The CDR3 has 15 residues. Germline V CDR1 and CDR2: SEHNR, FQNEAQ (reference sequence). The V and J ends lost 5 bases and 1 base respectively, with 14 bases between them. As DNA, the CDR3 is TGTGCCAGCAGCCGCTTGACTAGTTCCCAAGAGACCCAGTACTTC. Translation: CASSRLTSSQETQYF.